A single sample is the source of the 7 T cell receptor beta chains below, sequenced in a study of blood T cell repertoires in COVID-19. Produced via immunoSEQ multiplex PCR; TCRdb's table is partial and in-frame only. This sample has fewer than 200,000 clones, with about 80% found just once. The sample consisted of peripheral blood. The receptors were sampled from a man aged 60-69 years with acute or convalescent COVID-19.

The CDR3 bases are TGTGCCAGCAGTTTAGCCTTAACAGGGCTTAATTCACCCCTCCACTTT. Translated: CASSLALTGLNSPLHF. The chain couples TRBV28 to TRBJ1-6; TRBD1 is a possible D gene (6 bases). Trimming stripped 2 bases from V and 6 bases from J, with 14 bases between. The CDR3 consists of 16 residues. Germline CDR1 and CDR2: MDHEN and SYDVKM.

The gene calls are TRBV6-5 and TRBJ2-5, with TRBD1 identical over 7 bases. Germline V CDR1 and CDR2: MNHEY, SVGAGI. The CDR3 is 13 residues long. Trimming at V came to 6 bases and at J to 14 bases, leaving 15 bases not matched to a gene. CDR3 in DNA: TGTGCCAGCAGCGACGCTCCGACAGGGCCGACTTACTTC. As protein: CASSDAPTGPTYF.

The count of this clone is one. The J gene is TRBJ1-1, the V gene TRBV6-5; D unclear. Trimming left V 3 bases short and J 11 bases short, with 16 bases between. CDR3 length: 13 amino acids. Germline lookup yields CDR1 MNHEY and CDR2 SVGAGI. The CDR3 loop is CASSYSGGQAAFF. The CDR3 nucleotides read TGTGCCAGCAGTTATAGTGGCGGGCAGGCCGCTTTCTTT.

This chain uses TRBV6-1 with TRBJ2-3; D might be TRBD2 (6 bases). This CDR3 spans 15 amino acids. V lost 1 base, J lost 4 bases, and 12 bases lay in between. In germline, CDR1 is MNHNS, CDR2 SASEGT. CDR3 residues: CASSEGGGYADTQYF. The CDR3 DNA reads TGTGCCAGCAGTGAAGGTGGGGGGTACGCAGATACGCAGTATTTT.

Written as DNA, the CDR3 is TGTGCCAGCTCACCACCGGCTAGAGGGGATACGCAGTATTTT. It encodes CASSPPARGDTQYF. This chain connects TRBV18 to TRBJ2-3, with a possible D match to TRBD2 (5 bases). Per the germline V gene, CDR1 is KGHSH and CDR2 is LQKENI. Trimming pared 0 bases from V and 6 bases from J, leaving 10 bases between. The CDR3 runs to 14 residues.

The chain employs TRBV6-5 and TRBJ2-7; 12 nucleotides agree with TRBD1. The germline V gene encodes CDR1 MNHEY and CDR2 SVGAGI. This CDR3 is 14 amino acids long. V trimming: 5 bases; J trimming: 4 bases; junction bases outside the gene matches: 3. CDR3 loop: CASSQGQGAYEQYF. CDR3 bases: TGTGCCAGCAGTCAGGGACAGGGGGCATACGAGCAGTACTTC.

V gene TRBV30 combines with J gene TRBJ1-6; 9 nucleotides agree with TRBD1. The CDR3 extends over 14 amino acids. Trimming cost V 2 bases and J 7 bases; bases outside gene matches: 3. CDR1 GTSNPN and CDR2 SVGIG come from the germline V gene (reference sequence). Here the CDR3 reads CAWSLGQGNSPLHF. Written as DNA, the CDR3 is TGTGCCTGGAGTCTAGGACAGGGGAATTCACCCCTCCACTTT.